The clone carrying this T cell receptor beta chain came up a few times. Its antigen is as yet unknown. This sample was included in a study of beta chain features in type 1 diabetes. Isolated RNA was reverse transcribed in full, so expressed TCRB transcripts were sequenced. Assay used: immunoSEQ multiplex PCR; TCRdb lists only in-frame clones, some missing. The table lists a few hundred thousand clones, roughly a tenth of them singletons. Study-wide results and limits: Overrepresentation of cells with high TCR expression could result from cDNA sequencing. Shortening of TCRB CDR3s, moderate but significant, appeared in all four CD4+ subsets of Type 1 diabetes patients.

With 7 bases removed from V and 11 bases from J, the gap between germline ends came to 20 bases. There are 13 residues in the CDR3. Looked up from germline, CDR1 is SGHTA and CDR2 is FQGNSA. What was sequenced was central memory CD4+ T cells from blood. The receptor's source is a man aged 25 to 40 with type 1 diabetes. The genes are TRBV7-2 and TRBJ1-1; D perhaps matches TRBD1 (6 bases). The CDR3 protein is CASTPDRTLEAFF. CDR3 nucleotides: TGTGCCAGCACCCCAGACAGGACCCTCGAGGCTTTCTTT.